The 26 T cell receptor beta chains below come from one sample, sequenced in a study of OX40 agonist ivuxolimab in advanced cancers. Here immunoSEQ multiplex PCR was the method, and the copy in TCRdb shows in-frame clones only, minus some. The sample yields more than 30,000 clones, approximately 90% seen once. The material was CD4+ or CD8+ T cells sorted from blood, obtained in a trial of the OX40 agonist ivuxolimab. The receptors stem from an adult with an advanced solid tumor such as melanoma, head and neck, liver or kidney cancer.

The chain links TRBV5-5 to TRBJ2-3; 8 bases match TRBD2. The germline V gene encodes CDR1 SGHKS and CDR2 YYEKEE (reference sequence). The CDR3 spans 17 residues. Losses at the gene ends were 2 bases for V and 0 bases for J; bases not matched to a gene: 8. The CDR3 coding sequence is TGTGCCAGCAGCTTAAGATTAGCGGGAACTAGCACAGATACGCAGTATTTT. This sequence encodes CASSLRLAGTSTDTQYF.

CDR3: CASSLGWLFNEQFF. The CDR3, as DNA: TGTGCCAGCAGCTTAGGGTGGCTTTTCAATGAGCAGTTCTTC. The chain recombines TRBV11-2 with TRBJ2-1; D ambiguous. Trimming stripped 1 base from V and 6 bases from J, with 10 bases between. This CDR3 has 14 residues. CDR1 SGHAT and CDR2 FQNNGV come from the germline V gene.

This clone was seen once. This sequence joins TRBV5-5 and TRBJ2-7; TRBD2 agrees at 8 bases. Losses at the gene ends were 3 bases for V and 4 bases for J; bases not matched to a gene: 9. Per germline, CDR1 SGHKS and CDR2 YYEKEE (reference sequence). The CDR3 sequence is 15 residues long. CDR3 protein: CASSSVSGNSYEQYF. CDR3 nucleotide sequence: TGTGCCAGCAGCTCAGTTAGCGGGAACTCATACGAGCAGTACTTC.

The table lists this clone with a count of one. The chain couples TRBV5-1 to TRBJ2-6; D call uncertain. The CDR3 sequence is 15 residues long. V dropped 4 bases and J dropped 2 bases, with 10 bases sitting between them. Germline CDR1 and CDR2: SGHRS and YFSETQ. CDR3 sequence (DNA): TGCGCCAGCAGCCACTCGTTGACTGGGGCCAACGTCCTGACTTTC. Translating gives CASSHSLTGANVLTF.

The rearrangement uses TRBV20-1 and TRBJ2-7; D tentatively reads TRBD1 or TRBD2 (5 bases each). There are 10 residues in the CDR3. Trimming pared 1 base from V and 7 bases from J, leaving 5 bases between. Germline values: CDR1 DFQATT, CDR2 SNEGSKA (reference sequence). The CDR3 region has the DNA TGCAGTGCTAGAGGGGGGGAGCAGTACTTC. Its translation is CSARGGEQYF.

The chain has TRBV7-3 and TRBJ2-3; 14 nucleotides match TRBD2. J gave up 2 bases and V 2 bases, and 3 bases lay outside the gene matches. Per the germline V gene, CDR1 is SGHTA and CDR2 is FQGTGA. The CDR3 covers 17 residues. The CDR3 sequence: CASSLGTSGRFTDTQYF. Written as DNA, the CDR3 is TGTGCCAGCAGCTTAGGGACTAGCGGGAGATTCACAGATACGCAGTATTTT.

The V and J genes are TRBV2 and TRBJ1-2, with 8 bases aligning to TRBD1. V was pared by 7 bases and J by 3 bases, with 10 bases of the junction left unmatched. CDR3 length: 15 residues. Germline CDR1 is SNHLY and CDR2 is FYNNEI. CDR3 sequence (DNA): TGTGCCAGCACTGGAAGACAGGGGTTTGACTATGGCTACACCTTC. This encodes CASTGRQGFDYGYTF. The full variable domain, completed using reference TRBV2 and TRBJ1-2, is EPEVTQTPSHQVTQMGQEVILRCVPISNHLYFYWYRQILGQKVEFLVSFYNNEISEKSEIFDDQFSVERPDGSNFTLKIRSTKLEDSAMYFCASTGRQGFDYGYTFGSGTRLTVV.

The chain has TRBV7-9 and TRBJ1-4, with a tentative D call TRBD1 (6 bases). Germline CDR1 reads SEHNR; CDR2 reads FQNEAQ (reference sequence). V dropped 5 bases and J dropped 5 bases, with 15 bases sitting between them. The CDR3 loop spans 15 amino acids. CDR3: CASSLSAGANEKLFF. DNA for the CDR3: TGTGCCAGCAGCCTAAGCGCGGGGGCCAATGAAAAACTGTTTTTT.

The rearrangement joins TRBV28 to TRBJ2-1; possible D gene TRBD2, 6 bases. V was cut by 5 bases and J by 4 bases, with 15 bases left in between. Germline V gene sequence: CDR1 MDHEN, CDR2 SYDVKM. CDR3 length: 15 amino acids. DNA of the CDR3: TGTGCCAGCAGTCCACGGGGGACCCGTTACAATGAGCAGTTCTTC. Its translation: CASSPRGTRYNEQFF.

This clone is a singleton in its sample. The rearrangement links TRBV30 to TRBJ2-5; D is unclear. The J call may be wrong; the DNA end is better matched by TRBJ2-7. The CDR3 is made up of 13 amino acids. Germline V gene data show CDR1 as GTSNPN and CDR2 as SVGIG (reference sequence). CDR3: CAWSEGSSYEQYF. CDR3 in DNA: TGTGCCTGGAGTGAGGGCAGTTCCTACGAGCAGTACTTC.

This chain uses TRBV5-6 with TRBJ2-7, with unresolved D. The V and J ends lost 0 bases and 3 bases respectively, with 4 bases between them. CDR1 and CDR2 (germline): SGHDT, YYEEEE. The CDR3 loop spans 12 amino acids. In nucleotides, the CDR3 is TGTGCCAGCAGCTTGGGTAACTACGAGCAGTACTTC. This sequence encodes CASSLGNYEQYF.

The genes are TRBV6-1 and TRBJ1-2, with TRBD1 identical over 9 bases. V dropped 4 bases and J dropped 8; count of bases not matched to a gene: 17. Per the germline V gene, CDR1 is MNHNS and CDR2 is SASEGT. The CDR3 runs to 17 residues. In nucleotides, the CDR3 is TGTGCCAGCAGTGCGGGACAGGGTGCGGTCATGGCGCGGGGCTACACCTTC. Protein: CASSAGQGAVMARGYTF.

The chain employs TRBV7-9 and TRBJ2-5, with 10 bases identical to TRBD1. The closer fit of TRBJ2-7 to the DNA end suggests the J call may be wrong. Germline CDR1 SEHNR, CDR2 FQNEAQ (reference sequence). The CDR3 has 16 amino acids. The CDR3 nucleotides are TGTGCCAGCAGCCTGCTTTCGGGACAGGGGCCTTACGAGCAGTACTTC. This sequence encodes CASSLLSGQGPYEQYF.

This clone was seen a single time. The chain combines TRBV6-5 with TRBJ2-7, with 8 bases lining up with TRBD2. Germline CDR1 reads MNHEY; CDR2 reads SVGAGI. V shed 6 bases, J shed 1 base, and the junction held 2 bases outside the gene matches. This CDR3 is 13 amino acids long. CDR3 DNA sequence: TGTGCCAGCAGACAGCGGGAGTCCTACGAGCAGTACTTC. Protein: CASRQRESYEQYF.

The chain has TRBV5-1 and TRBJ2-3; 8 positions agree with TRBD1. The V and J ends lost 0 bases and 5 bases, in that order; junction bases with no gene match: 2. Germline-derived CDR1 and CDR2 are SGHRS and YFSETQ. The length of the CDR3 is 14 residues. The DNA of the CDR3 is TGCGCCAGCAGCTTGGGGACAGGGAGAGATACGCAGTATTTT. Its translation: CASSLGTGRDTQYF.

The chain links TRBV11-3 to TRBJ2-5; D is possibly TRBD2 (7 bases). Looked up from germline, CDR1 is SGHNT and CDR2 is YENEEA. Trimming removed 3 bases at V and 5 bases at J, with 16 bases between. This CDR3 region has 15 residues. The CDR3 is CASSFSGGPRETQYF. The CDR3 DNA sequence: TGTGCCAGCAGCTTTTCGGGGGGCCCTAGGGAGACCCAGTACTTC. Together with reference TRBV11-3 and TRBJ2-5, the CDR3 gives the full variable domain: EAGVVQSPRYKIIEKKQPVAFWCNPISGHNTLYWYLQNLGQGPELLIRYENEEAVDDSQLPKDRFSAERLKGVDSTLKIQPAELGDSAVYLCASSFSGGPRETQYFGPGTRLLVL.

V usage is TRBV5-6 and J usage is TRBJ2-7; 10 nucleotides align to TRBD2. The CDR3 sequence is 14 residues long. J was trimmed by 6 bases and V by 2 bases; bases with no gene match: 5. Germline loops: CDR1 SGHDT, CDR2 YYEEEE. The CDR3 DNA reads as TGTGCCAGCAGCTTCCGTAGCGGGAGGTCCGAGCAGTACTTC. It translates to CASSFRSGRSEQYF. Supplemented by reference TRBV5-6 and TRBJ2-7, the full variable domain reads DAGVTQSPTHLIKTRGQQVTLRCSPKSGHDTVSWYQQALGQGPQFIFQYYEEEERQRGNFPDRFSGHQFPNYSSELNVNALLLGDSALYLCASSFRSGRSEQYFGPGTRLTVT.

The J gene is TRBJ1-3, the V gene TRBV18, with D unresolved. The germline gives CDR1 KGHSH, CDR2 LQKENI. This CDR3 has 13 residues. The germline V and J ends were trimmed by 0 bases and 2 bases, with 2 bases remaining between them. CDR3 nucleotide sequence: TGTGCCAGCTCACCACCGGCTGGAAACACCATATATTTT. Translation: CASSPPAGNTIYF.

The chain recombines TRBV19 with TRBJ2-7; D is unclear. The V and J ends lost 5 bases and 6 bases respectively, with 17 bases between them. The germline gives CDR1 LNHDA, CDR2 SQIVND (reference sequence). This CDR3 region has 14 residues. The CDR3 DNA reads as TGTGCCAGTAGTGAAGATCCCTCCCTGTCCGAGCAGTACTTC. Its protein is CASSEDPSLSEQYF.

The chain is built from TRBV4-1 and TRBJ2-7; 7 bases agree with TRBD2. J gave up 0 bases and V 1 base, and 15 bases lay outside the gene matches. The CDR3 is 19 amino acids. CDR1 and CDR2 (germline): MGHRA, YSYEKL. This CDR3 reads CASSQGRGGVPLSSYEQYF. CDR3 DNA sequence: TGCGCCAGCAGCCAAGGAAGGGGAGGGGTCCCACTAAGCTCCTACGAGCAGTACTTC.

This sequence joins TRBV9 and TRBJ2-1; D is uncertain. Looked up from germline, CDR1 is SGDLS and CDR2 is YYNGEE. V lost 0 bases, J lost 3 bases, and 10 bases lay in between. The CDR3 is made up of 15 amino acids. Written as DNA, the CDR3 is TGTGCCAGCAGCGTAGGTGGTAGCTTCTACAATGAGCAGTTCTTC. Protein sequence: CASSVGGSFYNEQFF.

The CDR3 DNA follows: TGTGCCAGCAGTCCCCGCGGCGGCCAAGAGACCCAGTACTTC. It yields the protein CASSPRGGQETQYF. This chain connects TRBV28 to TRBJ2-5; D gene ambiguous. The ends were cut back, 5 bases at V and 1 base at J, with 11 bases in the middle. The CDR3 totals 14 residues. Per germline, CDR1 MDHEN and CDR2 SYDVKM.

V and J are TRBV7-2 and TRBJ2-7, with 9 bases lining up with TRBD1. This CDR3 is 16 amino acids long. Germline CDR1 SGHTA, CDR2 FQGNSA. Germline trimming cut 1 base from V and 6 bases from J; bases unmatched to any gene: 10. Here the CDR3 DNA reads TGTGCCAGCAGCTTAGATAGGGACAGGGTGAGGGCCGAGCAGTACTTC. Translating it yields CASSLDRDRVRAEQYF.

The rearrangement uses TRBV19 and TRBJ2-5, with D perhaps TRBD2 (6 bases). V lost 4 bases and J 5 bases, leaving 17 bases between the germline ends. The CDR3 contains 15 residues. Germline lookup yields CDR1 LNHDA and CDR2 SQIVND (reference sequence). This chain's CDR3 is CASSNSGTVRETQYF. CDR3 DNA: TGTGCCAGTAGTAACTCCGGGACTGTCCGGGAGACCCAGTACTTC.

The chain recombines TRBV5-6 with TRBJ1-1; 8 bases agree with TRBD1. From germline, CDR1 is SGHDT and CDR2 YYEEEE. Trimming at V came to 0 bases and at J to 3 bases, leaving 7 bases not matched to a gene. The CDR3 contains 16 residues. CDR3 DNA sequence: TGTGCCAGCAGCTTGGGTCTTACAGGGGGGCACACTGAAGCTTTCTTT. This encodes CASSLGLTGGHTEAFF.

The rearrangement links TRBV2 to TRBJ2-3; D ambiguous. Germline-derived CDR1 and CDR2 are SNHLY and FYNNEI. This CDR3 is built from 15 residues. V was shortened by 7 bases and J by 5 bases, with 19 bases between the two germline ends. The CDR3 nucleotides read TGTGCCAGCAATCAAGTCCGGGCTCTTGGAGATACGCAGTATTTT. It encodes CASNQVRALGDTQYF.